A selection of T cell receptor beta chains follows, all from one sample in a study of T cells in Graves' hyperthyroidism and ophthalmopathy. TCRdb recomputed calls from the multiplex PCR reads with MiXCR, one row per CDR3 protein. The sample lists 400,000 to 550,000 distinct CDR3 sequences; around a quarter were seen once. Sequenced: blood. These receptors all come from a woman aged 30 to 39 with Graves' ophthalmopathy. The CDR3 runs from the conserved cysteine through the conserved F or W. Fields, in order: J gene, clone size, D gene, V gene, CDR3 protein, CDR3 DNA. D genes are given only for firm matches. Size is stated for part of the rows, as once, few or many counts, or as a class when the clone is expanded.

TRBJ2-7 . . TRBV6-5 CASSYPTGGGREQYF TGTGCCAGCAGTTACCCGACAGGAGGGGGCCGCGAGCAGTACTTC
TRBJ2-5 once TRBD2 TRBV7-3 CASSQVGGYQETQYF TGTGCCAGCAGCCAAGTCGGGGGGTACCAAGAGACCCAGTACTTC
TRBJ1-2 many . TRBV2 CASREIKGYGYTF TGTGCCAGCAGAGAGATTAAGGGCTATGGCTACACCTTC
TRBJ2-7 . . TRBV6-5 CASSYSPVGLRNEQYF TGTGCCAGCAGTTATTCACCGGTGGGGCTGAGGAACGAGCAGTACTTC
TRBJ1-2 many . TRBV5-1 CASSFTERYGYTF TGCGCCAGCAGCTTCACGGAGCGATATGGCTACACCTTC
TRBJ2-5 many TRBD1 TRBV11-2 CASSVYRGRKETQYF TGTGCCAGCAGCGTATACAGGGGTCGGAAAGAGACCCAGTACTTC
TRBJ2-2 many TRBD2 TRBV10-3 CAIGAGENTGELFF TGTGCCATCGGGGCGGGGGAGAACACCGGGGAGCTGTTTTTT
TRBJ2-7 . TRBD2 TRBV20-1 CSAREVGGYEQYF TGCAGTGCTAGAGAAGTGGGGGGGTACGAGCAGTACTTC
TRBJ2-7 . TRBD2 TRBV27 CASSFQNSGRAYEQYF TGTGCCAGCAGTTTCCAGAATAGCGGGAGAGCCTACGAGCAGTACTTC
TRBJ1-2 . . TRBV20-1 CSATGGDYGYTF TGCAGTGCTACCGGGGGTGACTATGGCTACACCTTC
TRBJ1-1 . TRBD1 TRBV6-1 CASSEVGTEYTEAFF TGTGCCAGCAGTGAAGTAGGGACAGAGTACACTGAAGCTTTCTTT
TRBJ2-7 many . TRBV11-2 CASSPSGLPRFYEQYF TGTGCCAGCAGCCCGTCGGGGCTGCCCCGGTTCTACGAGCAGTACTTC
TRBJ2-4 . . TRBV11-2 CASSLGASRYF TGTGCCAGCAGCTTGGGGGCCTCGAGGTACTTC
TRBJ1-5 many TRBD1 TRBV6-5 CASRRRPGQGAYSNQPQHF TGTGCCAGCAGACGACGACCCGGACAGGGGGCATATAGCAATCAGCCCCAGCATTTT
TRBJ1-6 many . TRBV15 CATSTYYSGNSPLHF TGTGCCACCAGCACATATTACAGTGGCAATTCACCCCTCCACTTT
TRBJ1-1 many . TRBV11-2 CASSLDRVRNTEAFF TGTGCCAGCAGCTTAGACAGGGTGAGGAATACTGAAGCTTTCTTT
TRBJ1-2 many . TRBV29-1 CSVERTAYGYTF TGCAGCGTTGAACGGACAGCCTATGGCTACACCTTC
TRBJ1-1 . TRBD1 TRBV20-1 CSAQGRGPSTEAFF TGCAGTGCACAAGGGAGGGGGCCCTCCACTGAAGCTTTCTTT
TRBJ2-2 many . TRBV6-1 CASALGGPNTGELFF TGTGCCAGTGCCTTAGGGGGACCGAACACCGGGGAGCTGTTTTTT
TRBJ2-7 many . TRBV12-3/TRBV12-4 CASSLGQLVHEQYF TGTGCCAGCAGTTTAGGCCAACTGGTCCACGAGCAGTACTTC
TRBJ2-2 . . TRBV9 CASSPGLKNTGELFF TGTGCCAGCAGCCCGGGACTTAAGAACACCGGGGAGCTGTTTTTT
TRBJ2-7 . . TRBV28 CTSSPLSNLQGHEQYF TGTACCAGCAGTCCCCTATCAAACCTACAGGGCCACGAGCAGTACTTC
TRBJ2-2 many TRBD1 TRBV7-8 CASSSQGGTGSGELFF TGTGCCAGCAGCTCGCAGGGCGGGACAGGGTCCGGGGAGCTGTTTTTT
TRBJ1-2 many . TRBV27 CASYHNYGYTF TGTGCCAGCTACCATAACTATGGCTACACCTTC
TRBJ1-1 . . TRBV12-5 CASGPPGPGEAFF TGTGCTAGTGGTCCGCCCGGCCCGGGGGAGGCTTTCTTT
TRBJ1-5 many TRBD1 TRBV12-3/TRBV12-4 CASSPGDRVNQPQHF TGTGCCAGCAGTCCCGGAGACAGGGTCAATCAGCCCCAGCATTTT
TRBJ1-1 many . TRBV6-4 CASSDLNTGMKAEAFF TGTGCCAGCAGTGACCTAAATACAGGGATGAAGGCTGAAGCTTTCTTT